These 16 T cell receptor beta chains share one sample of origin, sequenced in a study of blood T cell repertoires in COVID-19. The data were produced by immunoSEQ multiplex PCR, yet TCRdb's version contains in-frame clones alone and is incomplete. The sample consists of about 380,000 clones, more than 80% of them appearing once. Sequencing input: peripheral blood. These receptors all come from a man aged 40-49 years with acute or convalescent COVID-19.

The chain joins TRBV2 to TRBJ2-4; tentative D call: TRBD2 (5 bases). Germline V gene sequence: CDR1 SNHLY, CDR2 FYNNEI. The germline V and J ends were trimmed by 2 bases and 1 base, with 9 bases remaining between them. This CDR3 has 15 amino acids. The CDR3, as DNA: TGTGCCAGCAGTGAAAGGCGCGGGGCCAAAAACATTCAGTACTTC. It codes for CASSERRGAKNIQYF.

The V gene is TRBV28, the J gene TRBJ2-3; 9 bases are a match to TRBD1. CDR1 is MDHEN and CDR2 is SYDVKM in the germline V gene. The CDR3 length is 17 residues. J lost 0 bases, V lost 2 bases, and 6 bases had no gene match. CDR3 region: CASSLNPDRGSTDTQYF. For the CDR3, the DNA is TGTGCCAGCAGTTTAAATCCGGACAGGGGAAGCACAGATACGCAGTATTTT.

The rearrangement joins TRBV5-1 to TRBJ2-7, with D perhaps matching TRBD1 (6 bases). Between the trimmed V and J ends, which lost 4 bases and 3 bases, there was a span of 11 bases. The germline V gene has CDR1 SGHRS and CDR2 YFSETQ. The CDR3 has 13 amino acids. CDR3 DNA sequence: TGCGCCAGCAGCGAGGACAGATTCTACGAGCAGTACTTC. Translating it yields CASSEDRFYEQYF.

The CDR3 bases are TGTGCCAGCAGTAGCCAGGGGGACACTGAAGCTTTCTTT. The encoded protein is CASSSQGDTEAFF. J is TRBJ1-1 and V is TRBV5-5, with 7 bases identical to TRBD1. The germline V gene has CDR1 SGHKS and CDR2 YYEKEE (reference sequence). This CDR3 spans 13 amino acids. V shed 5 bases, J shed 3 bases, and the junction held 4 bases outside the gene matches. Variable domain in full (rest from reference TRBV5-5 and TRBJ1-1): DAGVTQSPTHLIKTRGQQVTLRCSPISGHKSVSWYQQVLGQGPQFIFQYYEKEERGRGNFPDRFSARQFPNYSSELNVNALLLGDSALYLCASSSQGDTEAFFGQGTRLTVV.

V and J are TRBV4-1 and TRBJ2-5; 9 bases map to TRBD2. Germline-derived CDR1 and CDR2 are MGHRA and YSYEKL. V dropped 0 bases and J dropped 7; count of bases not matched to a gene: 6. This CDR3 is 15 amino acids long. CDR3 amino acids: CASSQEWLAGRTQYF. The CDR3 DNA sequence: TGCGCCAGCAGCCAAGAATGGCTAGCGGGAAGGACCCAGTACTTC.

The rearrangement links TRBV5-4 to TRBJ1-1, with 7 bases aligning to TRBD1. Germline V gene data show CDR1 as SGHNT and CDR2 as YYREEE (reference sequence). The CDR3 spans 14 residues. The V and J ends lost 2 bases and 5 bases, in that order; junction bases with no gene match: 6. The CDR3 region has the DNA TGTGCCAGCAGCTTCACAGGGGCTGGAACTGAAGCTTTCTTT. Protein sequence: CASSFTGAGTEAFF.

This rearrangement joins TRBV19 to TRBJ2-7, with a weak D call TRBD1 (6 bases). Trimming pared 4 bases from V and 2 bases from J, leaving 15 bases between. The CDR3 is 15 residues long. Germline V gene lookup returns CDR1 LNHDA and CDR2 SQIVND (reference sequence). CDR3 sequence reads: CASSTRTADTYEQYF. The CDR3 bases are TGTGCCAGTAGTACCCGGACAGCGGATACCTACGAGCAGTACTTC. Drawing the rest from reference TRBV19 and TRBJ2-7, the complete variable domain is DGGITQSPKYLFRKEGQNVTLSCEQNLNHDAMYWYRQDPGQGLRLIYYSQIVNDFQKGDIAEGYSVSREKKESFPLTVTSAQKNPTAFYLCASSTRTADTYEQYFGPGTRLTVT.

CDR3 nucleotide sequence: TGTGCCAGCTCACCAGTCAGGGAGGGCACGCAGTATTTT. As protein: CASSPVREGTQYF. V and J are TRBV18 and TRBJ2-3; 7 bases line up with TRBD2. Germline CDR1 reads KGHSH; CDR2 reads LQKENI. The CDR3 runs 13 residues. Trimming cost V 2 bases and J 9 bases; bases outside gene matches: 5. Looking up the rest from reference TRBV18 and TRBJ2-3 gives the full variable domain: NAGVMQNPRHLVRRRGQEARLRCSPMKGHSHVYWYRQLPEEGLKFMVYLQKENIIDESGMPKERFSAEFPKEGPSILRIQQVVRGDSAAYFCASSPVREGTQYFGPGTRLTVL.

CDR3 sequence reads: CASSLGSRFYGYTF. The CDR3 DNA sequence: TGTGCCAGCAGCTTGGGCTCGAGATTCTATGGCTACACCTTC. The chain employs TRBV5-6 and TRBJ1-2; D unclear. CDR3 length: 14 residues. Germline V gene lookup returns CDR1 SGHDT and CDR2 YYEEEE. V lost 0 bases and J 4 bases, leaving 10 bases between the germline ends.

The chain employs TRBV18 and TRBJ1-5, with 10 bases fitting TRBD1. Germline V gives CDR1 KGHSH, CDR2 LQKENI. With 5 bases clipped from V and 5 bases from J, the junction kept 6 bases outside the gene matches. CDR3 size: 15 residues. CDR3 coding DNA: TGTGCCAGCTCATCTGGACAGGGGGTCGATCAGCCCCAGCATTTT. This translates into CASSSGQGVDQPQHF.

The rearrangement links TRBV5-4 to TRBJ2-1, with 8 positions matching TRBD2. CDR3 size: 15 residues. J gave up 4 bases and V 0 bases, and 3 bases lay outside the gene matches. In germline, CDR1 is SGHNT, CDR2 YYREEE (reference sequence). DNA for the CDR3: TGTGCCAGCAGCTTGGACGGGGGGGAGTACAATGAGCAGTTCTTC. Protein sequence: CASSLDGGEYNEQFF.

The chain uses TRBV7-9 and TRBJ1-2; D not certain. Germline V gene data show CDR1 as SEHNR and CDR2 as FQNEAQ (reference sequence). The germline V and J ends were trimmed by 8 bases and 0 bases, with 10 bases remaining between them. This CDR3 comprises 13 residues. Here the CDR3 DNA reads TGTGCCAGCGGCCCCCCCCCTAACTATGGCTACACCTTC. It is translated as CASGPPPNYGYTF.

This chain uses TRBV18 with TRBJ2-7; TRBD2 aligns across 14 bases. V shed 3 bases and J 0 bases; nucleotides not matched to a gene: 7. CDR1 is KGHSH and CDR2 is LQKENI in the germline V gene. The CDR3 sequence is 18 residues long. The DNA for the CDR3 is TGTGCCAGCTCACCGCAGACTAGCGGGAGGGGAAGCTCCTACGAGCAGTACTTC. Its translation: CASSPQTSGRGSSYEQYF.

The chain links TRBV18 to TRBJ1-4; the D gene is possibly TRBD1 (5 bases). V was pared by 6 bases and J by 4 bases, with 18 bases between. CDR3 size: 16 residues. Germline CDR1 KGHSH, CDR2 LQKENI. The CDR3 sequence: CASSRDLMGGNEKLFF. As DNA, the CDR3 is TGTGCCAGCTCCCGGGACCTCATGGGAGGTAATGAAAAACTGTTTTTT.

The genes are TRBV20-1 and TRBJ2-3, with TRBD1 identical over 10 bases. This CDR3 is 15 amino acids long. Germline V gives CDR1 DFQATT, CDR2 SNEGSKA (reference sequence). Germline trimming cut 4 bases from V and 5 bases from J; bases unmatched to any gene: 9. CDR3 loop: CSATDRDRGQDTQYF. The CDR3 region has the DNA TGCAGTGCTACTGACCGGGACAGGGGCCAAGATACGCAGTATTTT.

This clone showed up just a few times. The chain links TRBV7-8 to TRBJ2-1; 8 bases line up with TRBD1. Looked up from germline, CDR1 is SGHVS and CDR2 is FQNEAQ. Unmatched junction bases numbered 10, after V lost 2 bases and J lost 7 bases. This CDR3 comprises 16 residues. The CDR3 region has the DNA TGTGCCAGCAGCTTAAAAATCGGGACAGGACTTAATGAGCAGTTCTTC. It encodes CASSLKIGTGLNEQFF.